Only a few counts were recorded for the clone carrying this T cell receptor beta chain. The data belong to a study of blood T cell repertoires in COVID-19. The overall study: Nucleic acid was either cDNA or gDNA, and it came from T cells, B-cell-depleted T cells, or PBMCs.

Membership in each cohort depended on participant-reported clinical history. Assay: immunoSEQ multiplex PCR; the TCRdb copy retains only in-frame clones and omits some. The data hold roughly 280,000 clones, with 90% observed a single time. From germline, CDR1 is DFQATT and CDR2 SNEGSKA (reference sequence). V trimming: 3 bases; J trimming: 2 bases; junction bases outside the gene matches: 4. The CDR3 extends over 13 amino acids. This sequence originates from a woman in her 30s with acute COVID-19. This chain uses TRBV20-1 with TRBJ2-7; the match to TRBD2 covers 7 bases. Material: PBMCs or T cells enriched from blood (not recorded which). CDR3 sequence: CSASRGGTYEQYF. In DNA, the CDR3 is TGCAGTGCTAGTCGCGGGGGTACCTACGAGCAGTACTTC.